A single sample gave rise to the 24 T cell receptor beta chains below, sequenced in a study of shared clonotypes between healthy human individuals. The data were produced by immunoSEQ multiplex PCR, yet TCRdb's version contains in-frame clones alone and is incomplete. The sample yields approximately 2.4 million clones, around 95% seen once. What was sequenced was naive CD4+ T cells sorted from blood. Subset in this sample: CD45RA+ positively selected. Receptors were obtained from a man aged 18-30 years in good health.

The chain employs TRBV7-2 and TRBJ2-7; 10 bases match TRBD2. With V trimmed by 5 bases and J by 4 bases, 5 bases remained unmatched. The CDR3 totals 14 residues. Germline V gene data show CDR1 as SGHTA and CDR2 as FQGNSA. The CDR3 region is CASSIVAGGYEQYF. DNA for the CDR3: TGTGCCAGCAGCATAGTAGCGGGAGGTTACGAGCAGTACTTC.

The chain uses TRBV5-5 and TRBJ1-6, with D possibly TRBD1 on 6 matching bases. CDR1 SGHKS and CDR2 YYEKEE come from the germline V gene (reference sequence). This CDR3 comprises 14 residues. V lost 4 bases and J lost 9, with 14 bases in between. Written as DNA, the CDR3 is TGTGCCAGCAGCCTACAGGGCGGATTTTCACCCCTCCACTTT. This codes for CASSLQGGFSPLHF.

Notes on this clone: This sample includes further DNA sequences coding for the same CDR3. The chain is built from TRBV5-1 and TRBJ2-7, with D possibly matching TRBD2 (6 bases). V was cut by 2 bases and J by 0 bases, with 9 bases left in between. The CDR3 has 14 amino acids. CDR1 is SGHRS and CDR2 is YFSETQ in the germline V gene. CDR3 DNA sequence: TGCGCCAGCAGCTTAGATAGCGGCTCCTACGAGCAGTACTTC. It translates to CASSLDSGSYEQYF.

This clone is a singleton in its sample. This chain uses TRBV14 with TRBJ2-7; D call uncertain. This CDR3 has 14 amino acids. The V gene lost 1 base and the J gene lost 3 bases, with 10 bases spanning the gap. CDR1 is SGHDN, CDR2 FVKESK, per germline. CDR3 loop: CASSQGGVNYEQYF. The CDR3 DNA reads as TGTGCCAGCAGCCAAGGTGGAGTTAACTACGAGCAGTACTTC.

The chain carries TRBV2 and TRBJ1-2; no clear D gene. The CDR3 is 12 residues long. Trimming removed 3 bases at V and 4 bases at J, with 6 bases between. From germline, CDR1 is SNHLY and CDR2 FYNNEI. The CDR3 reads CASSEWSYGYTF. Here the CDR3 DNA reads TGTGCCAGCAGTGAGTGGAGCTATGGCTACACCTTC.

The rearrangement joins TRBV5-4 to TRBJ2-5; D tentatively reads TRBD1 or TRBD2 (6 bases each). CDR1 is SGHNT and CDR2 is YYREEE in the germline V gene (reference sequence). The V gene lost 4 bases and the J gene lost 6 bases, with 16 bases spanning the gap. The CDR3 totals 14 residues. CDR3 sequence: CASSADTGAKTQYF. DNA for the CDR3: TGTGCCAGCAGCGCTGACACGGGGGCGAAGACCCAGTACTTC. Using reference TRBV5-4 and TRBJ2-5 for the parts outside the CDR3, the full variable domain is ETGVTQSPTHLIKTRGQQVTLRCSSQSGHNTVSWYQQALGQGPQFIFQYYREEENGRGNFPPRFSGLQFPNYSSELNVNALELDDSALYLCASSADTGAKTQYFGPGTRLLVL.

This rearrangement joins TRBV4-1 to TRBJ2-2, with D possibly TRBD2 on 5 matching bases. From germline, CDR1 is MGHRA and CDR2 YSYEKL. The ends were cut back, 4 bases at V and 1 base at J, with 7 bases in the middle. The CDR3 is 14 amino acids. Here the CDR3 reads CASSRTVNTGELFF. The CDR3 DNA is TGCGCCAGCAGCCGGACTGTGAACACCGGGGAGCTGTTTTTT.

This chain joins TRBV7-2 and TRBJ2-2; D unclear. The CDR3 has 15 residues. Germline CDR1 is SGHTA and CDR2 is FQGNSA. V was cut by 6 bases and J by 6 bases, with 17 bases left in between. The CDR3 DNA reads TGTGCCAGCAGTCGCTCGGTTAGCTTTTCCGGGGAGCTGTTTTTT. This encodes CASSRSVSFSGELFF.

CDR3 amino acids: CASSRDISEKLFF. The CDR3 bases are TGTGCCAGCAGTCGGGACATAAGCGAAAAACTGTTTTTT. This rearrangement joins TRBV6-6 to TRBJ1-4, with D possibly TRBD1 on 6 matching bases. Per germline, CDR1 MNHNY and CDR2 SVGAGI (reference sequence). The CDR3 loop spans 13 amino acids. V was shortened by 5 bases and J by 8 bases, with 12 bases between the two germline ends.

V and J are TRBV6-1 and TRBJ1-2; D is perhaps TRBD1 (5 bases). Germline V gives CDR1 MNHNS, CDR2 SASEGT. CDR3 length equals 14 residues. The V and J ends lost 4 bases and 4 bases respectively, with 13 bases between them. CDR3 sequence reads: CASSGDSRLYGYTF. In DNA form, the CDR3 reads TGTGCCAGCAGTGGTGACAGCCGTCTCTATGGCTACACCTTC.

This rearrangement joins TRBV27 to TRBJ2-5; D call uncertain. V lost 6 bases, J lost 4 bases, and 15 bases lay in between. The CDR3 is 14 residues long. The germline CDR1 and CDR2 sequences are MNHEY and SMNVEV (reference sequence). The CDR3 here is CASRPGVGRETQYF. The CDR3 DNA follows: TGTGCCAGCAGACCCGGTGTGGGTAGAGAGACCCAGTACTTC.

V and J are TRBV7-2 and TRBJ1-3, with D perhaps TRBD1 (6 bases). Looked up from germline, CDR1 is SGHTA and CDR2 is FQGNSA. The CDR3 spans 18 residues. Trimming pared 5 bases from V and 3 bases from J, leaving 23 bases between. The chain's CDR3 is CASSLTGTQVSVGNTIYF. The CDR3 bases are TGTGCCAGCAGCCTTACCGGGACACAGGTTTCTGTTGGAAACACCATATATTTT. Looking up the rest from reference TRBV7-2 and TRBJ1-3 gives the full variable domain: GAGVSQSPSNKVTEKGKDVELRCDPISGHTALYWYRQSLGQGLEFLIYFQGNSAPDKSGLPSDRFSAERTGGSVSTLTIQRTQQEDSAVYLCASSLTGTQVSVGNTIYFGEGSWLTVV.

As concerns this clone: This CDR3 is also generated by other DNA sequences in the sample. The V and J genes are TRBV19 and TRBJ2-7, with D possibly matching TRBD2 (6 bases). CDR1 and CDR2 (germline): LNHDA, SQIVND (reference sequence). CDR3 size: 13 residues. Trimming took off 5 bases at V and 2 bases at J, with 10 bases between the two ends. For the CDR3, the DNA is TGTGCCAGTAGTCCCGGAGGGCCCTACGAGCAGTACTTC. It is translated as CASSPGGPYEQYF. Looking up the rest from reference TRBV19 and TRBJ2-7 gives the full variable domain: DGGITQSPKYLFRKEGQNVTLSCEQNLNHDAMYWYRQDPGQGLRLIYYSQIVNDFQKGDIAEGYSVSREKKESFPLTVTSAQKNPTAFYLCASSPGGPYEQYFGPGTRLTVT.

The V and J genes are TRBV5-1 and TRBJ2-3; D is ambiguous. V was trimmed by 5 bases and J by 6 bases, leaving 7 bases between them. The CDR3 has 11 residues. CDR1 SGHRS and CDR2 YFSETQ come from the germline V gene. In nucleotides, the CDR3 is TGCGCCAGCAGGAACGGGGATACGCAGTATTTT. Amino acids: CASRNGDTQYF.

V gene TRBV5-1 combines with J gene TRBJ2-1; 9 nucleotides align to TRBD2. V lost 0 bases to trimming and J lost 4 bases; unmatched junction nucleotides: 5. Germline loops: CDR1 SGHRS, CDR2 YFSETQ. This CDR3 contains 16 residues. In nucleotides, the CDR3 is TGCGCCAGCAGCTTGGTTGGTCTAGCGGGATACAATGAGCAGTTCTTC. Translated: CASSLVGLAGYNEQFF.

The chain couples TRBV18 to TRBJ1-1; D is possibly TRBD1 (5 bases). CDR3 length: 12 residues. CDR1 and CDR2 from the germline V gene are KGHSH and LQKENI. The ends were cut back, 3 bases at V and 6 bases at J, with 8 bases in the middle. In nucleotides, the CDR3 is TGTGCCAGCTCACCCGGGACCGCTGAAGCTTTCTTT. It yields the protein CASSPGTAEAFF.

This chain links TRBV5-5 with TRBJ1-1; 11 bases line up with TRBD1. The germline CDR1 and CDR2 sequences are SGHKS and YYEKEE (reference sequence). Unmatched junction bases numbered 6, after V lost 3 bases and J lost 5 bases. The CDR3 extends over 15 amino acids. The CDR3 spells CASSSQGTGGTEAFF. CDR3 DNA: TGTGCCAGCAGCTCCCAGGGGACAGGGGGAACTGAAGCTTTCTTT.

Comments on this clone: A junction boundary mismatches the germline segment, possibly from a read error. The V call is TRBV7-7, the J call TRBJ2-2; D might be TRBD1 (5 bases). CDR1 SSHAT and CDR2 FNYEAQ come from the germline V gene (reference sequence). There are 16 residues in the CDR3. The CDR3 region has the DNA TGTGCTAGCAGCCCCGCTAAGGGGTTGAACACCGGGGAGCTGTTTTTT. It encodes CASSPAKGLNTGELFF.

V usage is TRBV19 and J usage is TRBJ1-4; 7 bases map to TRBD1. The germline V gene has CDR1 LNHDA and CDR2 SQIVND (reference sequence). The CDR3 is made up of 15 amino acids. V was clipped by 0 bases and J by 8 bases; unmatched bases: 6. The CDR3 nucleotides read TGTGCCAGTAGTATAGATGTCGGCAGGGGGGAAAAACTGTTTTTT. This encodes CASSIDVGRGEKLFF.

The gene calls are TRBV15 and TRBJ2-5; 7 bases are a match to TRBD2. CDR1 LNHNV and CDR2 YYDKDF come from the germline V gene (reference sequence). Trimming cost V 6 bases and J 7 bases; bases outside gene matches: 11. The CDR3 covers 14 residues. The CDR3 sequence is CATREGGAKMTQYF. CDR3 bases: TGTGCCACCAGAGAGGGAGGGGCCAAGATGACCCAGTACTTC.

CDR3 sequence reads: CASSLGASGSAFEQFF. The CDR3 nucleotides are TGCGCCAGCAGCTTGGGGGCTAGCGGGAGTGCTTTTGAGCAGTTCTTC. The chain joins TRBV5-1 to TRBJ2-1; 10 bases agree with TRBD2. The trim removed 0 bases at V and 9 bases at J, leaving 9 bases unmatched. The length of the CDR3 is 16 residues. CDR1 and CDR2 (germline): SGHRS, YFSETQ.

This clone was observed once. The CDR3 loop reads CASSQDLSLSYEQYF. CDR3 nucleotides: TGCGCCAGCAGCCAAGATTTAAGCCTCTCCTACGAGCAGTACTTC. This chain uses TRBV4-1 with TRBJ2-7; unclear D gene. This CDR3 contains 15 residues. CDR1 is MGHRA and CDR2 is YSYEKL in the germline V gene. The V gene lost 0 bases and the J gene lost 0 bases, with 9 bases spanning the gap.

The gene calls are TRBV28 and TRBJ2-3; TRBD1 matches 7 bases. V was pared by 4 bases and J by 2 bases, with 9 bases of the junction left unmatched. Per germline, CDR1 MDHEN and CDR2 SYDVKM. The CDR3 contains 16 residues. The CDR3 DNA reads TGTGCCAGCAGTTCTTACACAGGGGAGAACACAGATACGCAGTATTTT. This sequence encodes CASSSYTGENTDTQYF.

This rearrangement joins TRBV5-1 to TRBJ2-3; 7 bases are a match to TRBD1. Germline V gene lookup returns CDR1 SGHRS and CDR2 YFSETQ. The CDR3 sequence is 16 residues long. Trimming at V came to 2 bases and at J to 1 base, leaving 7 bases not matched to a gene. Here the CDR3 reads CASSFVAGGGTDTQYF. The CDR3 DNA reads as TGCGCCAGCAGCTTCGTGGCAGGGGGAGGCACAGATACGCAGTATTTT.